The 7 T cell receptor beta chains in this list originate from one sample, sequenced in a study of long-term antiretroviral therapy in people with HIV. Researchers report immunoSEQ v3.0 was run at survey level. The table came from immunoSEQ multiplex PCR; TCRdb's copy has only in-frame clones and leaves some out. The sample has over 30,000 clones, roughly 77% seen once. This sample comprised unsorted PBMCs, obtained 1.9 years after starting antiretroviral therapy. These receptors were collected from a man younger than 35 with HIV.

The gene calls are TRBV15 and TRBJ2-7; D remains ambiguous. This CDR3 has 14 amino acids. V shed 4 bases and J shed 4 bases, with 14 bases lying between them. The germline V gene encodes CDR1 LNHNV and CDR2 YYDKDF (reference sequence). The CDR3 DNA follows: TGTGCCACCAGCAAACGAGCAGAAAGGTACGAGCAGTACTTC. This gives the protein CATSKRAERYEQYF.

This sequence joins TRBV28 and TRBJ2-2; the D is unclear. Looked up from germline, CDR1 is MDHEN and CDR2 is SYDVKM. Trimming removed 10 bases from V and 4 bases from J, with 13 bases in between. CDR3 length: 13 amino acids. This chain's CDR3 is CATQRTSTGELFF. The DNA for the CDR3 is TGTGCCACCCAGAGGACGAGCACCGGGGAGCTGTTTTTT. The full variable domain, in which reference TRBV28 and TRBJ2-2 provide the parts outside the CDR3, is DVKVTQSSRYLVKRTGEKVFLECVQDMDHENMFWYRQDPGLGLRLIYFSYDVKMKEKGDIPEGYSVSREKKERFSLILESASTNQTSMYLCATQRTSTGELFFGEGSRLTVL.

The chain uses TRBV2 and TRBJ2-5; D remains ambiguous. The CDR3 contains 12 residues. Per the germline V gene, CDR1 is SNHLY and CDR2 is FYNNEI. V was trimmed by 2 bases and J by 7 bases, leaving 8 bases between them. CDR3 sequence reads: CASSEIEWTQYF. CDR3 nucleotides: TGTGCCAGCAGTGAAATCGAGTGGACCCAGTACTTC.

As DNA, the CDR3 is TGTGCCTGGAGTGAAACAGGGGCCGGTGGCTACACCTTC. Residues: CAWSETGAGGYTF. The chain has TRBV30 and TRBJ1-2; 7 positions agree with TRBD1. The CDR3 covers 13 residues. CDR1 GTSNPN and CDR2 SVGIG come from the germline V gene (reference sequence). V was clipped by 1 base and J by 7 bases; unmatched bases: 6.

This clone was found a few times. The J gene is TRBJ2-2, the V gene TRBV5-4, with 10 bases lining up with TRBD2. Per the germline V gene, CDR1 is SGHNT and CDR2 is YYREEE (reference sequence). The V gene end was trimmed by 4 bases and the J gene end by 0 bases; junction bases not matched to a gene: 3. The CDR3 contains 16 residues. Here the CDR3 reads CASSPGLAANTGELFF. CDR3 sequence (DNA): TGTGCCAGCAGCCCAGGACTAGCGGCGAACACCGGGGAGCTGTTTTTT.

The table lists this clone with a few counts. The chain recombines TRBV6-6 with TRBJ1-1, with 8 bases fitting TRBD1. The CDR3 is made up of 15 amino acids. V dropped 2 bases and J dropped 5; count of bases not matched to a gene: 7. Per germline, CDR1 MNHNY and CDR2 SVGAGI (reference sequence). The CDR3 loop is CASSYETGAGTEAFF. For the CDR3, the DNA is TGTGCCAGCAGTTACGAGACAGGGGCAGGGACTGAAGCTTTCTTT.

The chain recombines TRBV5-6 with TRBJ1-6; D not certain. Germline CDR1 reads SGHDT; CDR2 reads YYEEEE. The CDR3 runs 12 residues. Trimming pared 4 bases from V and 9 bases from J, leaving 8 bases between. The CDR3 loop reads CASSPGSSPLHF. The CDR3 coding sequence is TGTGCCAGCAGCCCCGGGAGTTCACCCCTCCACTTT.